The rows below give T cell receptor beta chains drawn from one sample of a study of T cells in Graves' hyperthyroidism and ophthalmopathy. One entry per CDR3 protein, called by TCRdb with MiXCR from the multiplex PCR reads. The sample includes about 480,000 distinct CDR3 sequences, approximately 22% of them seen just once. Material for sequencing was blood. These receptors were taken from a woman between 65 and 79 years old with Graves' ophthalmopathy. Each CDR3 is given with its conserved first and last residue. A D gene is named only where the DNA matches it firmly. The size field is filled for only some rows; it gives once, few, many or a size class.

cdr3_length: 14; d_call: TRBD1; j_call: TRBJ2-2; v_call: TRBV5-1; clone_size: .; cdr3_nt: TGCGCCAGCATTCCGGACAGGGACTCCGGGGAGCTGTTTTTT; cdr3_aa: CASIPDRDSGELFF
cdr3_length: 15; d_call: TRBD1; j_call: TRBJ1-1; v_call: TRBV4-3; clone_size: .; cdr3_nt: TGCGCCAGCAGCCATCCCGACAGGGCCAACACTGAAGCTTTCTTT; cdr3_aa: CASSHPDRANTEAFF
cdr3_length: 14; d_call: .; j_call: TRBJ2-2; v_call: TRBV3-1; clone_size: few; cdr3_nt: TGTGCCAGCAGCCATTGGGGGGAGCCCGGGGAGCTGTTTTTT; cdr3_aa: CASSHWGEPGELFF
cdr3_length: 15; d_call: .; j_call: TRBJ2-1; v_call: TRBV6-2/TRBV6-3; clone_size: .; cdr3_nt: TGTGCCAGCAGCTTCAAGAGCGGAATTTACAATGAGCAGTTCTTC; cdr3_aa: CASSFKSGIYNEQFF
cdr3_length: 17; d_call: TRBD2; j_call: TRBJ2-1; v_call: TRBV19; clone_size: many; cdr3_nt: TGTGCCAGTAGTACCCTTATCCCGGGACTAGCTTCCCATGAGCAGTTCTTC; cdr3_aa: CASSTLIPGLASHEQFF
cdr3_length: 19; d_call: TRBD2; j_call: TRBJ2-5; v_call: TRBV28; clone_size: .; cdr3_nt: TGTGCCAGCAGTCGGGGGGTAGCGGGAGAGAAAATGGGGCAAGAGACCCAGTACTTC; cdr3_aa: CASSRGVAGEKMGQETQYF
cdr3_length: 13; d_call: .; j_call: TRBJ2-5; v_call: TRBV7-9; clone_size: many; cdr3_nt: TGTGCCAGCAGCTTGAAAGCGGAAGAGACCCAGTACTTC; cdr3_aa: CASSLKAEETQYF
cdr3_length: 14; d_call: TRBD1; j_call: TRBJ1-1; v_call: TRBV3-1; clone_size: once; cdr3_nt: TGTGCCAGCAGCCAAGATAAAACAGGGGGCGCGGTTTTCTTT; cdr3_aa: CASSQDKTGGAVFF
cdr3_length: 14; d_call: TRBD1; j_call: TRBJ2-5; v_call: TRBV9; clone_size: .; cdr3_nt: TGTGCCAGCAGCCCGGGGACAGGGTCGGAGACCCAGTACTTC; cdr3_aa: CASSPGTGSETQYF
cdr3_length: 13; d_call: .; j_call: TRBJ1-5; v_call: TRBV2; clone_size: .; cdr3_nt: TGTGCCAGCAGTGAAGCAAAGGGGCAGCCCCAGCATTTT; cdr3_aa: CASSEAKGQPQHF
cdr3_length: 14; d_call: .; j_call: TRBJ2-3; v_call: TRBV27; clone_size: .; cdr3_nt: TGTGCCAGCAGGGAAAGGGTCGGGGCAGATACGCAGTATTTT; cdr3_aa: CASRERVGADTQYF
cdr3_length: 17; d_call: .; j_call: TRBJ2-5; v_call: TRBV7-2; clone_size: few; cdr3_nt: TGTGCCAGCAGCTTAAGCTCCGTCATGCGGGTACAAGAGACCCAGTACTTC; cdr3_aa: CASSLSSVMRVQETQYF
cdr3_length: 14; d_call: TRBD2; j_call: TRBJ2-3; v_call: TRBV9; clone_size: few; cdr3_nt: TGTGCCAGCGGGCCGGGACTAGCGTGGGATACGCAGTATTTT; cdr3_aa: CASGPGLAWDTQYF
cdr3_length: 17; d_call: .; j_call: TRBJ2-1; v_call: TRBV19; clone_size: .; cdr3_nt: TGTGCCAGTAGTATAGCGAGTTCGGGGGCGGGTCGCAATGAGCAGTTCTTC; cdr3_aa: CASSIASSGAGRNEQFF
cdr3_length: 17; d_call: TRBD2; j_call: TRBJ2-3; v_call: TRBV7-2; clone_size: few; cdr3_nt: TGTGCCAGCAGCTTAGCCTGGACTAGCGGGAGGGCAGATACGCAGTATTTT; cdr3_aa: CASSLAWTSGRADTQYF
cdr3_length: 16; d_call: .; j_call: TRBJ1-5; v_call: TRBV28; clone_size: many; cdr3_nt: TGTGCCAGCAGTTTAATTAGGGGACTTAGTAATCAGCCCCAGCATTTT; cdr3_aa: CASSLIRGLSNQPQHF
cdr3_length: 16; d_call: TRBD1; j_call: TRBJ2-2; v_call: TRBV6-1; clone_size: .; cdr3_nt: TGTGCCAGCAGGGAAAGGGACAGAACGAACACCGGGGAGCTGTTTTTT; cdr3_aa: CASRERDRTNTGELFF
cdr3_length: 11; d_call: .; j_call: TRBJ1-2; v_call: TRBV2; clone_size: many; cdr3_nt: TGTGCCAGCAGTTCCCTCTATGGCTACACCTTC; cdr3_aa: CASSSLYGYTF
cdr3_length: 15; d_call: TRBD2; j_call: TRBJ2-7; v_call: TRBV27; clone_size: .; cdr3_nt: TGTGCCAGCAGTTCGCGGGGTGGGAGGGTCTACGAGCAGTACTTC; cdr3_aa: CASSSRGGRVYEQYF
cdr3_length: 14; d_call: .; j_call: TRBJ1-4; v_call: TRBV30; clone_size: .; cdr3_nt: TGTGCCTGGAGTTCCCGACAGTATAATGAAAAACTGTTTTTT; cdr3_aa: CAWSSRQYNEKLFF
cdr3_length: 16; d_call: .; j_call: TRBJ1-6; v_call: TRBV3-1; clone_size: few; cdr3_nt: TGTGCCAGCAGCCAAGGGTCGGCAAGCTATAATTCACCCCTCCACTTT; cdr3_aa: CASSQGSASYNSPLHF
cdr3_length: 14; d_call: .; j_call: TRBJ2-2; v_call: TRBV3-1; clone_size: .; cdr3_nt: TGTGCCAGCAGCCCGCTGGGACATCCCGGGGAGCTGTTTTTT; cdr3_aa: CASSPLGHPGELFF
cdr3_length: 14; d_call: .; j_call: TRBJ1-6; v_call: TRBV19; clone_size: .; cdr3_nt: TGTGCCAGTACTATACCGGGGAAGGGTTCACCCCTCCACTTT; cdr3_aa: CASTIPGKGSPLHF
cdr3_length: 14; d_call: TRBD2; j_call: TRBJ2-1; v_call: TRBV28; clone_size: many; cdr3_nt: TGTGCCAGCGGATCGAGCGGGAGAAGTGGTGAGCAGTTCTTC; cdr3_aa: CASGSSGRSGEQFF
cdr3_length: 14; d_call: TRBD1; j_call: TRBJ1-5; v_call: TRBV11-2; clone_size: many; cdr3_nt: TGTGCCAGCAGCCGAGACAGGGACACTCAGCCCCAGCATTTT; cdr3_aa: CASSRDRDTQPQHF
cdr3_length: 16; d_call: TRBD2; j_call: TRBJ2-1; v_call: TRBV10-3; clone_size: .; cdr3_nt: TGTGCCATCAGTCCCCCATCGGGGGGAGTCTACGATGAGCAGTTCTTC; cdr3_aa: CAISPPSGGVYDEQFF
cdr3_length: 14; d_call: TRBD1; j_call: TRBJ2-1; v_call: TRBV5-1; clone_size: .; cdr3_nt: TGCGCCAGCAGCTTGGCAGGGACAGGGCGTGAGCAGTTCTTC; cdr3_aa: CASSLAGTGREQFF
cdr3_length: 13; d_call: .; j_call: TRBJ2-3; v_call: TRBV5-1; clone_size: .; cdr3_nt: TGCGCCAGCAGCTTGATGAGCGCAGATACGCAGTATTTT; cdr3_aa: CASSLMSADTQYF
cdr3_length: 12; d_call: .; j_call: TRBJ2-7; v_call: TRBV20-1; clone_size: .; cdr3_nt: TGCAGGGCAGCGGAGGGTTCCTACGAGCAGTACTTC; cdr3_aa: CRAAEGSYEQYF
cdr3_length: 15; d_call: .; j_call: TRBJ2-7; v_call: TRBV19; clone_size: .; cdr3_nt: TGTGCCAGTAGTTTTGGACGCGCTTGGGGCTACGAGCAGTACTTC; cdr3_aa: CASSFGRAWGYEQYF
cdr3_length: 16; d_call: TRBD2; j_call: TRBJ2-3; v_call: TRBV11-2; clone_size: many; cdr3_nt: TGTGCCAGCAGCCTACTAGCGGGAGTAGTGGGAGATACGCAGTATTTT; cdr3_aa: CASSLLAGVVGDTQYF
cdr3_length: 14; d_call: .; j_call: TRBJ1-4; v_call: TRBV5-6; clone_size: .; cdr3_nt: TGTGCCAGCAGCTTGGTAGGGATCAATGAAAAACTGTTTTTT; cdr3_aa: CASSLVGINEKLFF
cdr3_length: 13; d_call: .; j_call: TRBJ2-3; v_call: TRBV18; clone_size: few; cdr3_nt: TGTGCCAGCTCACCAGACAACACAGATACGCAGTATTTT; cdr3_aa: CASSPDNTDTQYF
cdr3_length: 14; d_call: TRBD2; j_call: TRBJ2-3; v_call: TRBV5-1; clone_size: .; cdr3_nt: TGCGCCAGCTATGAAGGCGGGAGGAGTGATACGCAGTATTTT; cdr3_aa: CASYEGGRSDTQYF
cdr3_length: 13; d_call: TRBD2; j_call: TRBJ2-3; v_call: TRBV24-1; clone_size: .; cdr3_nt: TGTGCCACAGCTAGCGGGAGCTCAGATACGCAGTATTTT; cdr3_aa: CATASGSSDTQYF
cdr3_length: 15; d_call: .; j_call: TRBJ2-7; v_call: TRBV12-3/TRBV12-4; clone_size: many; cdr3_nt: TGTGCCAGCAGTGCCAGGGGGGGGATCACCTACGAGCAGTACTTC; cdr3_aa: CASSARGGITYEQYF
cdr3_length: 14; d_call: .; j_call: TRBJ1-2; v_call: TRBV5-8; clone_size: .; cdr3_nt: TGTGCCAGCAGCTGGGACCTCGAGACCTATGGCTACACCTTC; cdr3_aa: CASSWDLETYGYTF
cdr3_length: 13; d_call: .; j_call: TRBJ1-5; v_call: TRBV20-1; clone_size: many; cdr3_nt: TGCAGTGCTAGTCCTGGGGGGGGTCAGCCCCAGCATTTT; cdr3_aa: CSASPGGGQPQHF
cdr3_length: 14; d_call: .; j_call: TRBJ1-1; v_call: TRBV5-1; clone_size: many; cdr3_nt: TGCGCCAGCAGCTTGGGGCACCAGAACACTGAAGCTTTCTTT; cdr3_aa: CASSLGHQNTEAFF
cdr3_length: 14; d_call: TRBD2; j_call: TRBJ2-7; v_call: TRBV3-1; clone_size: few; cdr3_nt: TGTGCTTCCAAAGCGGTCAGCGGGAGAGGCGAGCAGTACTTC; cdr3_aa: CASKAVSGRGEQYF
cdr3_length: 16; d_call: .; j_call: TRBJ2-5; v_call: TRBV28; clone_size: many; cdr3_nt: TGTGCCAGCAGTTGGACAGCTCTATTGTACCAAGAGACCCAGTACTTC; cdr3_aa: CASSWTALLYQETQYF